One sample yielded the 22 T cell receptor beta chains listed below, sequenced in a study of blood T cell repertoires in COVID-19. Repertoires were generated with immunoSEQ multiplex PCR, while TCRdb's copy carries only in-frame clones and drops some. The table shows around 260,000 clones, with more than 75% occurring only once. The specimen sequenced was peripheral blood. These receptor sequences come from a middle-aged man who had recovered from COVID-19.

This chain links TRBV9 with TRBJ2-3, with D possibly being TRBD2 (6 bases). This CDR3 has 14 amino acids. Germline CDR1 SGDLS, CDR2 YYNGEE. Trimming stripped 0 bases from V and 4 bases from J, with 9 bases between. CDR3 region: CASSVGGVPDTQYF. CDR3 nucleotides: TGTGCCAGCAGCGTAGGGGGGGTACCAGATACGCAGTATTTT.

This clone was seen a few times. The chain has TRBV11-3 and TRBJ2-3, with unresolved D. Germline V gene data show CDR1 as SGHNT and CDR2 as YENEEA. The germline V and J ends were trimmed by 0 bases and 5 bases, with 6 bases remaining between them. The CDR3 consists of 13 residues. CDR3 nucleotide sequence: TGTGCCAGCAGCTTAGATGAGTTAGATACGCAGTATTTT. Protein sequence: CASSLDELDTQYF.

This clone occurred once. The CDR3: CASSYTGNTEAFF. CDR3 DNA sequence: TGTGCCAGCAGTTACACTGGGAACACTGAAGCTTTCTTT. The rearrangement uses TRBV6-5 and TRBJ1-1; D is uncertain. Trimming removed 2 bases at V and 1 base at J, with 5 bases between. Germline assignment: CDR1 MNHEY and CDR2 SVGAGI. This CDR3 has 13 amino acids.

This clone was counted a single time. CDR3 in DNA: TGTGCCAGCAGTTTAGTACAGGGGAATGGCTACACCTTC. It encodes CASSLVQGNGYTF. The J gene is TRBJ1-2, the V gene TRBV27, with 7 bases identical to TRBD1. The CDR3 runs to 13 residues. V dropped 2 bases and J dropped 6; count of bases not matched to a gene: 3. Looked up from germline, CDR1 is MNHEY and CDR2 is SMNVEV (reference sequence).

The chain recombines TRBV6-6 with TRBJ2-2, with D perhaps TRBD1 (5 bases). This CDR3 is 16 amino acids long. V was pared by 5 bases and J by 7 bases, with 20 bases between. In germline, CDR1 is MNHNY, CDR2 SVGAGI (reference sequence). CDR3 DNA: TGTGCCAGCAGTCACGCCGCTGGGGCCAGCTTCGGGGAGCTGTTTTTT. Translating it yields CASSHAAGASFGELFF.

This clone appeared once. CDR3 DNA: TGTGCCAGCAGTTCATCTAGCCGGGAGACCCAGTACTTC. Translation: CASSSSSRETQYF. The chain recombines TRBV27 with TRBJ2-5; TRBD2 is a possible D gene (5 bases). This CDR3 spans 13 amino acids. Germline V CDR1 and CDR2: MNHEY, SMNVEV (reference sequence). Trimming removed 4 bases at V and 5 bases at J, with 11 bases between.

The DNA for the CDR3 is TGTGCCAGCAGCTTAAACGGGGGTACGCAGTATTTT. Protein sequence: CASSLNGGTQYF. The chain links TRBV7-3 to TRBJ2-3, with a tentative D call TRBD2 (6 bases). CDR3 length: 12 residues. The germline V gene has CDR1 SGHTA and CDR2 FQGTGA. V dropped 1 base and J dropped 8 bases, with 7 bases sitting between them.

The J gene is TRBJ1-5, the V gene TRBV7-8, with D tentatively TRBD1 (5 bases). This CDR3 is 14 amino acids long. Germline values: CDR1 SGHVS, CDR2 FQNEAQ. Trimming cost V 0 bases and J 4 bases, with 7 bases left between them. In nucleotides, the CDR3 is TGTGCCAGCAGCTTAGCAGGGACTAATCAGCCCCAGCATTTT. Protein: CASSLAGTNQPQHF.

The chain uses TRBV5-1 and TRBJ1-2; D is uncertain. The V end was cut by 0 bases, the J end by 3 bases, with 15 bases between. This CDR3 region has 16 residues. Germline V gene data show CDR1 as SGHRS and CDR2 as YFSETQ. Here the CDR3 DNA reads TGCGCCAGCAGCTTGGCGAACAGCGGAATTTACTATGGCTACACCTTC. Its translation is CASSLANSGIYYGYTF.

The chain links TRBV6-6 to TRBJ2-7, with D perhaps matching TRBD2 (6 bases). This CDR3 comprises 13 residues. V was clipped by 11 bases and J by 2 bases, with 16 bases between them. Germline CDR1 is MNHNY and CDR2 is SVGAGI (reference sequence). The CDR3 DNA sequence: TGTGCCGCATGGGACTCAGCTGCCTACGAGCAGTACTTC. It is translated as CAAWDSAAYEQYF.

V gene TRBV27 combines with J gene TRBJ2-2; D gene unclear. The CDR3 spans 14 residues. Trimming left V 5 bases short and J 1 base short, with 8 bases between. Germline CDR1 is MNHEY and CDR2 is SMNVEV (reference sequence). CDR3 bases: TGTGCCAGCAGTACCAACAGGAACACCGGGGAGCTGTTTTTT. Amino acids: CASSTNRNTGELFF.

This clone was picked up a small number of times. J is TRBJ2-7 and V is TRBV6-5, with 14 nucleotides matching TRBD2. The CDR3 runs 14 residues. Trimming at V came to 2 bases and at J to 9 bases, leaving 3 bases not matched to a gene. Germline CDR1 reads MNHEY; CDR2 reads SVGAGI. CDR3 amino acids: CASSYGTSGSVQYF. CDR3 sequence (DNA): TGTGCCAGCAGTTACGGGACTAGCGGGAGTGTGCAGTACTTC.

This clone has only one observation. V and J are TRBV5-1 and TRBJ1-6; no clear D gene. Germline V gene lookup returns CDR1 SGHRS and CDR2 YFSETQ. V lost 1 base to trimming and J lost 6 bases, with 8 bases between them. This CDR3 region has 14 residues. The CDR3, as DNA: TGCGCCAGCAGCTTGTCGCCCAGTAATTCACCCCTCCACTTT. Its translation is CASSLSPSNSPLHF.

The chain links TRBV10-3 to TRBJ2-2; 8 bases line up with TRBD2. The CDR3 sequence is 14 residues long. Losses at the gene ends were 3 bases for V and 9 bases for J; bases not matched to a gene: 6. Germline V gene lookup returns CDR1 ENHRY and CDR2 SYGVKD. CDR3 coding DNA: TGTGCCATCAGTGAAGAGAGCGGGAGCCGGGAGCTGTTTTTT. It yields the protein CAISEESGSRELFF.

This chain joins TRBV7-2 and TRBJ1-3; 9 bases match TRBD1. Germline CDR1 reads SGHTA; CDR2 reads FQGNSA. The CDR3 loop spans 17 amino acids. The ends lost 1 base at V and 4 bases at J; junction bases unmatched: 8. CDR3 in DNA: TGTGCCAGCAGCTTAGGGCCGGGACAGGGTTCCGGAAACACCATATATTTT. This translates into CASSLGPGQGSGNTIYF.

This clone is a singleton in its sample. The J gene is TRBJ1-2, the V gene TRBV6-2 or TRBV6-3; 7 bases fit TRBD1. The CDR3 sequence is 15 residues long. The germline V gene has CDR1 MNHEY and CDR2 SVGEGT. With V trimmed by 6 bases and J by 5 bases, 12 bases remained unmatched. CDR3 coding DNA: TGTGCCAGCAGCCCCCCCCCGGCAGGGGGATATGGCTACACCTTC. Its translation is CASSPPPAGGYGYTF.

The chain couples TRBV18 to TRBJ1-4; 9 bases are a match to TRBD1. The trim removed 4 bases at V and 4 bases at J, leaving 4 bases unmatched. In germline, CDR1 is KGHSH, CDR2 LQKENI. CDR3 size: 15 residues. The CDR3 region has the DNA TGTGCCAGCTCACTACAGGGGGCACATAATGAAAAACTGTTTTTT. Residues: CASSLQGAHNEKLFF.

This rearrangement joins TRBV5-1 to TRBJ2-7; the match to TRBD2 covers 11 bases. The CDR3 runs 15 residues. V shed 6 bases and J 2 bases; nucleotides not matched to a gene: 7. Germline loops: CDR1 SGHRS, CDR2 YFSETQ. Here the CDR3 reads CASKAGTSGPYEQYF. CDR3 DNA sequence: TGCGCCAGCAAAGCGGGGACTAGCGGCCCCTACGAGCAGTACTTC.

Only a few counts were recorded for this clone. V is TRBV27 and J is TRBJ2-1, with D possibly being TRBD1 (6 bases). V shed 4 bases and J shed 5 bases, with 21 bases lying between them. Per the germline V gene, CDR1 is MNHEY and CDR2 is SMNVEV (reference sequence). The CDR3 runs 17 residues. For the CDR3, the DNA is TGTGCCAGCAGTTACCGACAGGTTTCCGGAACTAACAATGAGCAGTTCTTC. Its protein is CASSYRQVSGTNNEQFF.

The chain couples TRBV27 to TRBJ2-3, with D maybe TRBD2 (5 bases). CDR3 length equals 13 residues. The V end lost 0 bases, the J end lost 6 bases, and 7 bases lay between the germline ends. The germline V gene has CDR1 MNHEY and CDR2 SMNVEV (reference sequence). Written as DNA, the CDR3 is TGTGCCAGCAGTTTATCCCGAGGGGATACGCAGTATTTT. Translating it yields CASSLSRGDTQYF.

The chain recombines TRBV7-9 with TRBJ2-7, with D hard to call. Trimming left V 5 bases short and J 5 bases short, with 10 bases between. Germline V lookup: CDR1 SEHNR, CDR2 FQNEAQ (reference sequence). This CDR3 is built from 12 residues. DNA for the CDR3: TGTGCCAGCAGCCCCAATGGCCACGAGCAGTACTTC. Protein: CASSPNGHEQYF.

The V gene is TRBV4-3, the J gene TRBJ1-6; TRBD1 aligns across 8 bases. The J segment lost 3 bases and the V segment lost 0 bases, leaving 10 bases of the junction unmatched. CDR3 length: 19 residues. Germline CDR1 reads LGHNA; CDR2 reads YSLEER. The CDR3 region has the DNA TGCGCCAGCAGCCAAGATCCCCCCCTAGGACAGGGCTATAATTCACCCCTCCACTTT. This translates into CASSQDPPLGQGYNSPLHF.